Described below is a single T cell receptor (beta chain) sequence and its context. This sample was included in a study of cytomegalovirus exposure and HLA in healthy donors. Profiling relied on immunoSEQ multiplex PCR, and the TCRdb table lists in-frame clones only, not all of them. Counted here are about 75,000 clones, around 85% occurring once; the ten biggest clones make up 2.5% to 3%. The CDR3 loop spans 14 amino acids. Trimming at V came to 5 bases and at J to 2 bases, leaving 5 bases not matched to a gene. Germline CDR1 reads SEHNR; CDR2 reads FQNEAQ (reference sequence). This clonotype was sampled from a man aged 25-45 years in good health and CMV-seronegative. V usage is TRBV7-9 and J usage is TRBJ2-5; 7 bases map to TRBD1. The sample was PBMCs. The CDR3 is CASSPPTGQETQYF. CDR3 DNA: TGTGCCAGCAGCCCACCGACAGGGCAAGAGACCCAGTACTTC.